One and the same sample provided the 5 T cell receptor beta chains below, sequenced in a study of T cell responses to AZD1222 COVID-19 vaccine. Repertoires were generated with immunoSEQ multiplex PCR, while TCRdb's copy carries only in-frame clones and drops some. The table lists 99,000 or so clones, 93% of them singletons, with approximately 5% in the top ten. The source was peripheral blood, collected on day 0 of AZD1222 vaccination. The receptors here all came from an adult in good health.

The CDR3 DNA reads TGTGCTAGTGGTTTGACAGTTGCAGCGGGAGAAGGGGACATTCAGTACTTC. Protein product: CASGLTVAAGEGDIQYF. This chain joins TRBV12-5 and TRBJ2-4; 8 nucleotides agree with TRBD2. The germline V gene encodes CDR1 LGHNT and CDR2 FRNRAP. This CDR3 comprises 17 residues. The trim removed 2 bases at V and 8 bases at J, leaving 14 bases unmatched.

The chain recombines TRBV27 with TRBJ2-5; D perhaps matches TRBD1 (6 bases). Germline V gives CDR1 MNHEY, CDR2 SMNVEV (reference sequence). The length of the CDR3 is 15 residues. Trimming cost V 4 bases and J 7 bases, with 19 bases left between them. CDR3 region: CASSSEQGTSWTQYF. CDR3 coding DNA: TGTGCCAGCAGTTCGGAACAGGGAACGTCGTGGACCCAGTACTTC.

The V gene is TRBV27, the J gene TRBJ1-5; 7 positions match TRBD1. The CDR3 contains 14 residues. The ends lost 5 bases at V and 3 bases at J; junction bases unmatched: 4. Looked up from germline, CDR1 is MNHEY and CDR2 is SMNVEV (reference sequence). CDR3: CASSPGTVNQPQHF. The CDR3 DNA reads TGTGCCAGCAGTCCCGGGACAGTCAATCAGCCCCAGCATTTT.

V is TRBV4-2 and J is TRBJ2-1; D unclear. V lost 0 bases to trimming and J lost 9 bases, with 9 bases between them. Germline CDR1 LGHNA, CDR2 YNFKEQ. The CDR3 consists of 13 residues. The CDR3 sequence is CASSQDLWREQFF. CDR3 bases: TGTGCCAGCAGCCAAGATCTATGGCGTGAGCAGTTCTTC.

The chain employs TRBV28 and TRBJ1-5, with 11 bases matching TRBD1. Germline V gene sequence: CDR1 MDHEN, CDR2 SYDVKM. The CDR3 consists of 15 residues. Trimming cost V 4 bases and J 4 bases; bases outside gene matches: 3. In DNA form, the CDR3 reads TGTGCCAGCAGTTCGGACAGGGGGCTTAATCAGCCCCAGCATTTT. This encodes CASSSDRGLNQPQHF.